The table lists the clone carrying this T cell receptor beta chain with many counts. One end of the junction is discordant with germline, which a read error may explain. Sequencing libraries for TCR beta were prepared with iRepertoire HTBI primers and Arm-PCR of CDR3 regions. TCRdb called the multiplex PCR reads again in MiXCR, with one record for every CDR3 protein. The sample has more than 300,000 distinct CDR3 sequences; about 17% are singletons. Stated time point: newly diagnosed GD, antithyroid drugs for less than 3 months. Making the TCR library involved RNA that had been extracted from PBMCs. This entry comes from a study of regulatory T cells in long-lasting Graves disease. CDR3 length: 13 amino acids. Germline CDR1 and CDR2: MNHEY and SMNVEV (reference sequence). These data also formed part of another study, on T cells in Graves' hyperthyroidism and ophthalmopathy.

The sequence was obtained from a woman between 18 and 30 years old with Graves disease. The gene calls are TRBV27 and TRBJ2-1, with D perhaps TRBD1 or TRBD2 (5 bases each). The source material was peripheral blood mononuclear cells (PBMCs), sampled at new diagnosis, from a patient treated with antithyroid drugs. CDR3 amino acids: CASSWGFDNQQFF. The CDR3 DNA sequence: TGTGCCAGCAGTTGGGGGTTCGACAATCAGCAGTTCTTC.